The 10 T cell receptor beta chains given below trace back to one sample, sequenced in a study of blood T cell repertoires in COVID-19. The method was immunoSEQ multiplex PCR; TCRdb's version includes in-frame clones alone and lacks a portion of them. The table has fewer than 300,000 clones, around 86% seen once. Sequencing used PBMCs or T cells enriched from blood (not recorded which). These receptor sequences come from a man younger than 30 who had recovered from COVID-19.

This clone was recorded a few times. This chain links TRBV14 with TRBJ2-7, with a possible D match to TRBD2 (6 bases). CDR3 size: 17 residues. V lost 2 bases and J 0 bases, leaving 17 bases between the germline ends. CDR1 and CDR2 from the germline V gene are SGHDN and FVKESK. This CDR3 is CASSQSSFFGGSYEQYF. Written as DNA, the CDR3 is TGTGCCAGCAGCCAATCTTCCTTCTTCGGGGGCTCCTACGAGCAGTACTTC.

V is TRBV6-2 or TRBV6-3 and J is TRBJ1-6; TRBD1 aligns across 7 bases. J gave up 7 bases and V 0 bases, and 6 bases lay outside the gene matches. The germline V gene encodes CDR1 MNHEY and CDR2 SVGEGT. The CDR3 runs 16 residues. CDR3 amino acids: CASSYSGQDWNSPLHF. DNA for the CDR3: TGTGCCAGCAGTTACTCTGGACAGGATTGGAATTCACCCCTCCACTTT.

The chain employs TRBV6-5 and TRBJ1-2; 8 bases match TRBD1. The V gene's germline CDR1 is MNHEY and CDR2 SVGAGI. V trimming: 5 bases; J trimming: 4 bases; junction bases outside the gene matches: 9. The CDR3 is made up of 15 amino acids. In DNA form, the CDR3 reads TGTGCCAGCAGTCCCTGGACAGGGAGGAGCTATGGCTACACCTTC. Translating it yields CASSPWTGRSYGYTF.

The chain combines TRBV18 with TRBJ1-5; unclear D gene. The CDR3 runs to 14 residues. The V end was cut by 6 bases, the J end by 0 bases, with 9 bases between. The germline V gene has CDR1 KGHSH and CDR2 LQKENI. CDR3 sequence reads: CASSGEHSNQPQHF. Written as DNA, the CDR3 is TGTGCCAGCTCGGGAGAACATAGCAATCAGCCCCAGCATTTT.

In its sample, this clone was seen a few times. The CDR3 region has the DNA TGCGCCAGCAGCTCGGGACTAGCGGGAACCGGGGAGCTGTTTTTT. This codes for CASSSGLAGTGELFF. The rearrangement links TRBV4-1 to TRBJ2-2; 13 nucleotides align to TRBD2. J lost 5 bases, V lost 5 bases, and 2 bases had no gene match. Germline assignment: CDR1 MGHRA and CDR2 YSYEKL. This CDR3 spans 15 amino acids.

For the CDR3, the DNA is TGTGCCAGCAGCCTTCCGGGAAGCAATTCACCCCTCCACTTT. It encodes CASSLPGSNSPLHF. V is TRBV3-1 (or the pseudogene TRBV3-2) and J is TRBJ1-6; D remains ambiguous. The germline V and J ends were trimmed by 4 bases and 7 bases, with 11 bases remaining between them. The CDR3 runs to 14 residues. Per germline, CDR1 LGHDT and CDR2 YNNKEL (reference sequence).

The V call is TRBV2, the J call TRBJ2-3, with 9 bases fitting TRBD2. V dropped 6 bases and J dropped 5; count of bases not matched to a gene: 6. The CDR3 consists of 14 residues. Looked up from germline, CDR1 is SNHLY and CDR2 is FYNNEI. CDR3 in amino acids: CASSLAGQRDTQYF. The CDR3 nucleotides read TGTGCCAGCAGCCTAGCGGGACAGAGAGATACGCAGTATTTT.

The chain has TRBV9 and TRBJ2-1, with 10 bases matching TRBD2. Germline V gene data show CDR1 as SGDLS and CDR2 as YYNGEE. With 4 bases clipped from V and 0 bases from J, the junction kept 7 bases outside the gene matches. This CDR3 is built from 17 residues. The DNA of the CDR3 is TGTGCCAGCAGCACCGGGACTAGCGTGAGCTCCTACAATGAGCAGTTCTTC. As protein: CASSTGTSVSSYNEQFF. Looking up the rest from reference TRBV9 and TRBJ2-1 gives the full variable domain: DSGVTQTPKHLITATGQRVTLRCSPRSGDLSVYWYQQSLDQGLQFLIQYYNGEERAKGNILERFSAQQFPDLHSELNLSSLELGDSALYFCASSTGTSVSSYNEQFFGPGTRLTVL.

V is TRBV7-2 and J is TRBJ1-2; the match to TRBD1 covers 7 bases. CDR3 size: 13 residues. Germline V gene lookup returns CDR1 SGHTA and CDR2 FQGNSA. The J segment lost 6 bases and the V segment lost 5 bases, leaving 6 bases of the junction unmatched. This chain's CDR3 is CASSPRTGHGYTF. The DNA for the CDR3 is TGTGCCAGCAGCCCGCGGACAGGACATGGCTACACCTTC. Full variable domain (outside the CDR3, taken from reference TRBV7-2 and TRBJ1-2): GAGVSQSPSNKVTEKGKDVELRCDPISGHTALYWYRQSLGQGLEFLIYFQGNSAPDKSGLPSDRFSAERTGGSVSTLTIQRTQQEDSAVYLCASSPRTGHGYTFGSGTRLTVV.

This clone was observed a single time. The genes are TRBV2 and TRBJ2-7, with unresolved D. The CDR3 totals 11 residues. The V end lost 4 bases, the J end lost 4 bases, and 5 bases lay between the germline ends. CDR1 and CDR2 (germline): SNHLY, FYNNEI. CDR3: CASSVQYEQYF. CDR3 in DNA: TGTGCCAGCAGTGTCCAATACGAGCAGTACTTC.